These T cell receptor beta chains were read from a single sample in a study of blood T cell repertoires in COVID-19. Method: immunoSEQ multiplex PCR; TCRdb's copy keeps in-frame clones and lacks some. The sample has a few hundred thousand clones, 85% to 90% seen once. The sample taken for sequencing was peripheral blood. The receptors come from an older woman with COVID-19, enrolled during active disease. Each CDR3 is given with its conserved first and last residue. A D gene is named only where the DNA matches it firmly. Clone size, where shown, is once, few, many, or a class for clones that have expanded.

>TRBJ1-6|once|TRBD1|TRBV6-6
CASRQGRNSPLHF
TGTGCCAGTCGACAGGGGAGGAATTCACCCCTCCACTTT
>TRBJ2-1|NA|NA|TRBV5-1
CASRPLASNEQFF
TGCGCCAGCAGGCCTCTAGCGAGCAATGAGCAGTTCTTC
>TRBJ1-5|NA|TRBD1|TRBV7-2
CASSRDRDQPQHF
TGTGCCAGCAGCCGGGACAGGGATCAGCCCCAGCATTTT
>TRBJ2-1|NA|NA|TRBV3-1/TRBV3-2
CASSQGRVDYGEQFF
TGTGCCAGCAGCCAAGGCCGGGTCGACTACGGTGAGCAGTTCTTC
>TRBJ2-3|NA|TRBD1|TRBV19
CASSITTDRPPTDTQYF
TGTGCCAGTAGTATAACTACGGACAGGCCCCCCACAGATACGCAGTATTTT
>TRBJ2-3|NA|NA|TRBV28
CASMGGPKTDTQYF
TGTGCCAGCATGGGGGGTCCCAAAACAGATACGCAGTATTTT
>TRBJ2-7|NA|NA|TRBV19
CASSIAQGIVYEQYF
TGTGCCAGTAGTATAGCCCAGGGAATAGTATACGAGCAGTACTTC
>TRBJ2-2|NA|NA|TRBV7-2
CASRLMGPGELFF
TGTGCCAGCAGACTCATGGGGCCCGGGGAGCTGTTTTTT
>TRBJ2-1|NA|TRBD2|TRBV6-6
CASVPTSHNEQFF
TGTGCCAGCGTCCCGACTAGCCACAATGAGCAGTTCTTC
>TRBJ2-3|NA|TRBD2|TRBV6-6
CAAAGVGDTQYF
TGTGCCGCGGCGGGAGTAGGAGATACGCAGTATTTT
>TRBJ1-2|NA|NA|TRBV25-1
CASSARGGSGYTF
TGTGCCAGCAGCGCCCGGGGGGGCTCTGGCTACACCTTC
>TRBJ2-1|few|TRBD2|TRBV27
CASGGLAGPNEQFF
TGTGCCAGTGGGGGACTAGCGGGACCCAATGAGCAGTTCTTC
>TRBJ2-7|NA|NA|TRBV19
CASSPSAPAGEQYF
TGTGCCAGTAGTCCCTCGGCCCCGGCAGGAGAGCAGTACTTC
>TRBJ2-7|NA|TRBD1|TRBV4-1
CASSQDRGRTYEQYF
TGCGCCAGCAGCCAAGACAGGGGGCGCACCTACGAGCAGTACTTC
>TRBJ2-2|NA|NA|TRBV5-6
CASSPLDKNTGELFF
TGTGCCAGCAGCCCCCTTGACAAGAACACCGGGGAGCTGTTTTTT
>TRBJ1-5|NA|TRBD1|TRBV19
CASSMWTGGTQPQHF
TGTGCCAGTAGTATGTGGACAGGGGGTACTCAGCCCCAGCATTTT